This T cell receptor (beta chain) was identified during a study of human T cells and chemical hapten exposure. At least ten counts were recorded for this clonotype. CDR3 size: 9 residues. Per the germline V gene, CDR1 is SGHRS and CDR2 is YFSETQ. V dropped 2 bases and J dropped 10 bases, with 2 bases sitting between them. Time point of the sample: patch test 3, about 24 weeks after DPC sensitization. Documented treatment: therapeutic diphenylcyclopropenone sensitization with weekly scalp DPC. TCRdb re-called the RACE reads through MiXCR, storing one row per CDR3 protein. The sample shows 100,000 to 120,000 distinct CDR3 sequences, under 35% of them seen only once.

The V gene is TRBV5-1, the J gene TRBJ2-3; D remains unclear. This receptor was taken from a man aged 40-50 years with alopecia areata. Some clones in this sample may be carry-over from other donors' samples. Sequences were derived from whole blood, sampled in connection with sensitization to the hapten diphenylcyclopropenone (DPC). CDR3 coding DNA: TGCGCCAGCAGCTTATCGCAGTATTTT. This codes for CASSLSQYF. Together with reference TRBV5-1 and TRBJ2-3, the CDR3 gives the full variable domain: KAGVTQTPRYLIKTRGQQVTLSCSPISGHRSVSWYQQTPGQGLQFLFEYFSETQRNKGNFPGRFSGRQFSNSRSEMNVSTLELGDSALYLCASSLSQYFGPGTRLTVL.